The following is a T cell receptor (beta chain) sequence with its context. No antigen is known for it. The data are from a study of CXCR3-negative and CXCR3-positive naive CD8 T cells. The study's findings and limits: Cryopreservation partially decreased CXCR3 expression, and most assays used fresh PBMCs. Relative to memory CD8+ cells, whose diversity was much lower, both naive subsets had comparably high diversity. The study found more hydrophobic TRB CDR3s in CXCR3-positive naive cells than in CXCR3-negative naive cells. With surface CD5 comparable between naive subsets, TCR strength was estimated using properties derived from the TRB CDR3.

CDR1 and CDR2 (germline): SGHNT, YYREEE (reference sequence). The CDR3 is made up of 11 amino acids. cDNA libraries for TRB were generated by 5' RACE incorporating UMI labels. After re-calling the 5' RACE reads, TCRdb lists one entry per CDR3 protein, DNA absent. Recorded for this sample: around 63,000 distinct CDR3 sequences. The V call is TRBV5-4, the J call TRBJ1-1. Sequenced sample: naive CXCR3+ CD8+ T cells from blood. Subset here: CD45RO-CCR7+CD27+CD95- naive CD8+ T cells expressing CXCR3 (TNR3+). The TCR was taken from a human donor in good health. Some clones in this sample may be carry-over from other donors' samples. CDR3 in amino acids: CASSRKTEAFF.